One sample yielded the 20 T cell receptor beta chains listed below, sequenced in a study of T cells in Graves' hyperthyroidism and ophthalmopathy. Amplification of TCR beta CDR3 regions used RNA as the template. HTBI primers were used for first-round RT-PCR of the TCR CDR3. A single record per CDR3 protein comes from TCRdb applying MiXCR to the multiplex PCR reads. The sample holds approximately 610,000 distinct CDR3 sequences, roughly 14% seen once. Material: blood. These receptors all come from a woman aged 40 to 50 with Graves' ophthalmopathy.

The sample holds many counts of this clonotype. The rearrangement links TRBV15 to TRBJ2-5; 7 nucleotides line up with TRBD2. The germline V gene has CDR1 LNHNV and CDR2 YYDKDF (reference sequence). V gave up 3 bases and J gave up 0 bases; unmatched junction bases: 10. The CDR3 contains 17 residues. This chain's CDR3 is CATSRGILAGNQETQYF. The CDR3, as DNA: TGTGCCACCAGCAGGGGGATTTTAGCGGGTAACCAAGAGACCCAGTACTTC.

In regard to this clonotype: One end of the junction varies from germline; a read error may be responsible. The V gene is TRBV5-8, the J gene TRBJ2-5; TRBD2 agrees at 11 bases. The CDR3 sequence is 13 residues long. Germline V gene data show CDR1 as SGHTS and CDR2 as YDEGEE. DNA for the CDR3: TGTGCTAGCACTAGCGGGAGTCAAGAGACCCAGTACTTC. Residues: CASTSGSQETQYF.

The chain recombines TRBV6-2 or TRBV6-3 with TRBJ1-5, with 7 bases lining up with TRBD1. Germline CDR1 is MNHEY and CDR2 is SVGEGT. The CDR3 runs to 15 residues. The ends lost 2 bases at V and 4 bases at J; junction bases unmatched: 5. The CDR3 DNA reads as TGTGCCAGCAGTTACATGCAGGGGGGAAATCAGCCCCAGCATTTT. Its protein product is CASSYMQGGNQPQHF.

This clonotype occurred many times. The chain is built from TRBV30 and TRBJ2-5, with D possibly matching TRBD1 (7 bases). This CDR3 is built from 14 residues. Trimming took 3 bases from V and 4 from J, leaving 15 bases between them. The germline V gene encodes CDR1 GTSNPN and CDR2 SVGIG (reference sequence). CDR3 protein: CAWRYRGGRETQYF. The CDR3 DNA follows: TGTGCCTGGAGATACAGGGGAGGACGAGAGACCCAGTACTTC.

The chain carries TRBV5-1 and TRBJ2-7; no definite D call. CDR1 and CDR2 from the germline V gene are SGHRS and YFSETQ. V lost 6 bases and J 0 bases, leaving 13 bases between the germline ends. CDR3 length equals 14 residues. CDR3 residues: CASKRAPSSYEQYF. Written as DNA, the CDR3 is TGCGCCAGCAAACGGGCTCCAAGCTCCTACGAGCAGTACTTC. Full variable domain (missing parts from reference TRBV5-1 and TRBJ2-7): KAGVTQTPRYLIKTRGQQVTLSCSPISGHRSVSWYQQTPGQGLQFLFEYFSETQRNKGNFPGRFSGRQFSNSRSEMNVSTLELGDSALYLCASKRAPSSYEQYFGPGTRLTVT.

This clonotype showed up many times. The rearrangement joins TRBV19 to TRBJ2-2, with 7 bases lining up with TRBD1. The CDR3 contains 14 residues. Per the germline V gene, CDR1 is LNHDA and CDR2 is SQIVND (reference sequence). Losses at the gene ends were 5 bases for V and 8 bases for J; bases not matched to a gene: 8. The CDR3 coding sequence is TGTGCCAGTAGTTGGGACAGCGCAGGAGGGGAGCTGTTTTTT. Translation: CASSWDSAGGELFF.

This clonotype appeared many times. The CDR3 region is CASSSRLAGAYNEQFF. The CDR3 DNA follows: TGTGCCAGCAGCTCGCGACTAGCGGGAGCCTACAATGAGCAGTTCTTC. The chain recombines TRBV7-2 with TRBJ2-1; TRBD2 matches 12 bases. The CDR3 totals 16 residues. The V and J ends lost 4 bases and 2 bases, in that order; junction bases with no gene match: 3. Germline V gene lookup returns CDR1 SGHTA and CDR2 FQGNSA.

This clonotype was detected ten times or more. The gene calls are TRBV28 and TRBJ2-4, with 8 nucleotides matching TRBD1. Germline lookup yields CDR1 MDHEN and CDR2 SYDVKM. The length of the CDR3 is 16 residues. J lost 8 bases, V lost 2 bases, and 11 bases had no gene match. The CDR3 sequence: CASSLDEGQVWDIQYF. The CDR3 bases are TGTGCCAGCAGTTTAGACGAGGGACAGGTGTGGGACATTCAGTACTTC.

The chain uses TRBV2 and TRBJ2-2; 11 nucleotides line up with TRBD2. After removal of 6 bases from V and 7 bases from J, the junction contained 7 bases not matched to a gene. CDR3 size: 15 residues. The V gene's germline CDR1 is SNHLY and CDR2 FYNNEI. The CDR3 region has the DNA TGTGCCAGCAGAGGCACTAGCGGGAGCGTCGGGGAGCTGTTTTTT. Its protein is CASRGTSGSVGELFF. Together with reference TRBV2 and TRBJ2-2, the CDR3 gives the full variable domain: EPEVTQTPSHQVTQMGQEVILRCVPISNHLYFYWYRQILGQKVEFLVSFYNNEISEKSEIFDDQFSVERPDGSNFTLKIRSTKLEDSAMYFCASRGTSGSVGELFFGEGSRLTVL.

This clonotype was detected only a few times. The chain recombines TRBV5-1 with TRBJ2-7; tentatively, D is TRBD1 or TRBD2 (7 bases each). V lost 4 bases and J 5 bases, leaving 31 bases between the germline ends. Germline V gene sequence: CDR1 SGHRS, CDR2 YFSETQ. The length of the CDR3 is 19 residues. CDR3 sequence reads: CASSLGGAQGFVRDNEQYF. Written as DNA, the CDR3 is TGCGCCAGCAGCCTGGGGGGGGCACAGGGGTTCGTTAGGGACAACGAGCAGTACTTC.

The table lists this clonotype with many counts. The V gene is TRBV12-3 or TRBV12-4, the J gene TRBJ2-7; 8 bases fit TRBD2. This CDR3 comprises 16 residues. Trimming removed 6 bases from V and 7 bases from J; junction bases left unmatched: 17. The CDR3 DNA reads TGTGCCAGCAGGTCCCTAGCAGCGGGAGACCCCTGGGAGCAGTACTTC. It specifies CASRSLAAGDPWEQYF.

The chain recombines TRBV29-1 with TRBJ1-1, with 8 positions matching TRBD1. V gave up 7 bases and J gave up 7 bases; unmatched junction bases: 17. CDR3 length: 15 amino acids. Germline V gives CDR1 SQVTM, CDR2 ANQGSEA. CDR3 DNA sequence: TGCAGCGCCGATCTCGGACAGGGCACCAATGGTGAAGCTTTCTTT. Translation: CSADLGQGTNGEAFF. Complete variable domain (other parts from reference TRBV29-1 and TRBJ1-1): SAVISQKPSRDICQRGTSLTIQCQVDSQVTMMFWYRQQPGQSLTLIATANQGSEATYESGFVIDKFPISRPNLTFSTLTVSNMSPEDSSIYLCSADLGQGTNGEAFFGQGTRLTVV.

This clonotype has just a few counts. CDR3: CASSFDWASSYEQYF. As DNA, the CDR3 is TGTGCCAGCAGTTTTGACTGGGCTAGCTCCTACGAGCAGTACTTC. V and J are TRBV28 and TRBJ2-7; no firm D call. Germline V gene lookup returns CDR1 MDHEN and CDR2 SYDVKM. The CDR3 runs to 15 residues. V was shortened by 3 bases and J by 0 bases, with 12 bases between the two germline ends.

The CDR3 protein is CASRIAGFNYGYTF. Written as DNA, the CDR3 is TGTGCCAGCAGGATTGCAGGGTTTAACTATGGCTACACCTTC. This sequence joins TRBV12-3 or TRBV12-4 and TRBJ1-2, with D possibly matching TRBD1 (5 bases). The germline V and J ends were trimmed by 6 bases and 1 base, with 12 bases remaining between them. This CDR3 has 14 amino acids.

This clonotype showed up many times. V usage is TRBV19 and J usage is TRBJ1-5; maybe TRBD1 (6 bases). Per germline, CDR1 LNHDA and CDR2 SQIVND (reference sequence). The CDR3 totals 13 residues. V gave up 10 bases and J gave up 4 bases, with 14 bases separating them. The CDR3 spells CATQGGQNQPQHF. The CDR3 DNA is TGTGCCACGCAAGGGGGGCAGAATCAGCCCCAGCATTTT.

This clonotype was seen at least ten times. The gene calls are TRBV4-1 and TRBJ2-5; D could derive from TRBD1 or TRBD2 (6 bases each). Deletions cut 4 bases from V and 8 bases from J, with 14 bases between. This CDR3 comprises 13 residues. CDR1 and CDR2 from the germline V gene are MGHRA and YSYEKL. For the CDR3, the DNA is TGCGCCAGCAGCCCCCAAAGGGGGGATACCCAGTACTTC. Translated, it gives CASSPQRGDTQYF.

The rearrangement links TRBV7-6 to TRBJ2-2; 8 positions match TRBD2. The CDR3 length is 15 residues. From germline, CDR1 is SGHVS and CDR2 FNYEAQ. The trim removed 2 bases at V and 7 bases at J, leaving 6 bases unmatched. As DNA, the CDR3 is TGTGCCAGCAGCTTAACCCCTGGGACTAGCGGGGAGCTGTTTTTT. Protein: CASSLTPGTSGELFF.

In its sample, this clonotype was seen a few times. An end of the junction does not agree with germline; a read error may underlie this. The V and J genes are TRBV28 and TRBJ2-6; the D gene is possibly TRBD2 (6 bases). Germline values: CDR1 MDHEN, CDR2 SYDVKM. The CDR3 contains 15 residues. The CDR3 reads CANSPGGSGANVLTF. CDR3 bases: TGTGCCAACAGTCCCGGGGGCTCTGGGGCCAACGTCCTGACTTTC.

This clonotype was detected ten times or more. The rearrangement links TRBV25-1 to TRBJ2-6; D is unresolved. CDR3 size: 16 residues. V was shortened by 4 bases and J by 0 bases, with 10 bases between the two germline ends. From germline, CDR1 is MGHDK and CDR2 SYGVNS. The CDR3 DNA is TGTGCCAGCAGTGCGGTGTCTGGCTCTGGGGCCAACGTCCTGACTTTC. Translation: CASSAVSGSGANVLTF.

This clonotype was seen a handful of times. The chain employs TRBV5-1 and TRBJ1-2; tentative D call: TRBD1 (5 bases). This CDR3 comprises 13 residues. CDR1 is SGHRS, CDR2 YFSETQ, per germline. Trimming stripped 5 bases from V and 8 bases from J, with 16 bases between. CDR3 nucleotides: TGCGCCAGCAGAGAGGGGCCGGCGGAGGGCTACACCTTC. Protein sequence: CASREGPAEGYTF.